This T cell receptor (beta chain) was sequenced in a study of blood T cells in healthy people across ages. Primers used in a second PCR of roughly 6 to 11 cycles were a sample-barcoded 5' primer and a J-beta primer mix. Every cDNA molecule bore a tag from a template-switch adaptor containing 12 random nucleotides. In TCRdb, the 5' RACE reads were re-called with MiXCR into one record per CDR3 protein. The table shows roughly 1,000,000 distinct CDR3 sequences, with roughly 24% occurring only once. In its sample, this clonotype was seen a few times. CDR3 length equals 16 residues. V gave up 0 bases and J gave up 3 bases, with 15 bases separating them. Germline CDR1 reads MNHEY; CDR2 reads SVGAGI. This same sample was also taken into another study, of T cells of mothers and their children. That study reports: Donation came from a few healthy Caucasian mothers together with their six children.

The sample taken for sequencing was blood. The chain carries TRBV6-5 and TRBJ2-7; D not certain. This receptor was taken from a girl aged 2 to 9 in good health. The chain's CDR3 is CASSYSIGLGHYEQYF. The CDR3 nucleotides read TGTGCCAGCAGTTACTCGATCGGGCTAGGGCACTACGAGCAGTACTTC.